The present T cell receptor beta chain was sequenced within a study of monozygotic twins with inflammatory bowel disease. Study-level results: Healthy co-twins showed greater TCRbeta diversity (inverse Simpson) than IBD patients. Patient repertoires may have gained variability from differing immunosuppressive treatments.

cDNA for TCRalpha and TCRbeta was amplified by nested PCRs of about 17 then roughly 10 cycles. TCRdb re-called the 5' RACE reads and gives one entry per CDR3 protein, without DNA. This sample contains 160,000 or so distinct CDR3 sequences. This CDR3 comprises 14 residues. Germline V lookup: CDR1 DFQATT, CDR2 SNEGSKA (reference sequence). Regarding this clonotype: Its antigen is still unknown.

The V and J genes are TRBV20-1 and TRBJ2-7; TCRdb's assignment of TRBD2 cannot be checked, as there is no DNA. What was sequenced was blood. The sequence was collected from a human donor with ulcerative colitis or Crohn's disease, or a healthy co-twin of an affected twin (not recorded which). The CDR3 sequence is CSARVLAGSYEQYF.